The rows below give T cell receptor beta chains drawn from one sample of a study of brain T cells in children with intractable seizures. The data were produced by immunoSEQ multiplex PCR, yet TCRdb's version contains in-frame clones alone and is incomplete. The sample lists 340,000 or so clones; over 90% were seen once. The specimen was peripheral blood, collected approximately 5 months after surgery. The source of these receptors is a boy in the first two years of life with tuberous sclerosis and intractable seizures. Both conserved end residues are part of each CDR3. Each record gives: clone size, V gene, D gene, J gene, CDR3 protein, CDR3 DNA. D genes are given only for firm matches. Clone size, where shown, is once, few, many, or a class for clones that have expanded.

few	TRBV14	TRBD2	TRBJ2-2	CASSPLSGANTGELFF	TGTGCCAGCAGCCCCCTAAGCGGGGCAAACACCGGGGAGCTGTTTTTT
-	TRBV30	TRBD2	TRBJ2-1	CAWQAERDSDEQFF	TGTGCCTGGCAAGCGGAGCGGGATAGCGATGAGCAGTTCTTC
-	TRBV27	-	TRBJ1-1	CASSRGWNTEAFF	TGTGCCAGCAGCCGGGGGTGGAACACTGAAGCTTTCTTT
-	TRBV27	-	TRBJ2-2	CASHGSSGLGELFF	TGTGCCAGCCACGGATCTTCGGGGTTGGGGGAGCTGTTTTTT
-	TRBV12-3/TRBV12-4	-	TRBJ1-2	CASSLTATNGYTF	TGTGCCAGCAGTTTGACAGCTACAAATGGCTACACCTTC
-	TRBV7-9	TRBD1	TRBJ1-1	CASSTYRGLDTEAFF	TGTGCCAGCAGCACTTACAGGGGGCTGGACACTGAAGCTTTCTTT
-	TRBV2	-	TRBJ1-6	CASSQGSYNSPLHF	TGTGCCAGCAGTCAGGGTTCCTATAATTCACCCCTCCACTTT
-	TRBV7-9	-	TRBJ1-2	CASSPPGGSSYGYTF	TGTGCCAGCAGCCCGCCGGGAGGGTCTAGTTATGGCTACACCTTC
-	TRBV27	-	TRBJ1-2	CASSFQGSYGYTF	TGTGCCAGCAGTTTTCAGGGGTCCTATGGCTACACCTTC
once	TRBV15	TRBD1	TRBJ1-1	CATRPDRGESTEAFF	TGTGCCACCAGACCGGACAGGGGGGAGAGCACTGAAGCTTTCTTT
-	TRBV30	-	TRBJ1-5	CAWSVSNSNQPQHF	TGTGCCTGGAGTGTATCTAACAGCAATCAGCCCCAGCATTTT
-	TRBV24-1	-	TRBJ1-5	CATSDLQIRPTFSEGDQPQHF	TGTGCCACCAGTGATTTGCAAATCAGGCCTACGTTCTCCGAGGGGGATCAGCCCCAGCATTTT
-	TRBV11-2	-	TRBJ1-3	CASSLSDTIYF	TGTGCCAGCAGTTTGAGTGACACCATATATTTT
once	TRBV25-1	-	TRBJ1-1	CASRGTLGTEAFF	TGTGCCAGCAGAGGGACATTGGGCACTGAAGCTTTCTTT
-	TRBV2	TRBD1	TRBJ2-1	CASSERDRASNEQFF	TGTGCCAGCAGTGAGAGGGACAGGGCATCAAATGAGCAGTTCTTC
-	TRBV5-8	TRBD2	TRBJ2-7	CASSLGSREVDEQYF	TGTGCCAGCAGCTTGGGTTCGCGGGAGGTCGACGAGCAGTACTTC
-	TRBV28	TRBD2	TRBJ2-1	CASSLGGGSGRANEQFF	TGTGCCAGCAGTTTGGGTGGGGGTAGCGGGAGGGCCAATGAGCAGTTCTTC
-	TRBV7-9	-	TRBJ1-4	CASSSPHWSSNEKLFF	TGTGCCAGCAGCTCACCGCATTGGAGTTCAAATGAAAAACTGTTTTTT
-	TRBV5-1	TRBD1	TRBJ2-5	CASRAADRGLMETQYF	TGCGCCAGCAGAGCTGCGGACAGGGGGCTGATGGAGACCCAGTACTTC
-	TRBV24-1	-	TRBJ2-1	CATSDWGTFESRNEQFF	TGTGCCACCAGTGATTGGGGCACTTTCGAGTCGAGGAATGAGCAGTTCTTC
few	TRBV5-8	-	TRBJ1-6	CASSLMGGSFGSPLHF	TGTGCCAGCAGCTTGATGGGGGGCTCGTTCGGCTCACCCCTCCACTTT
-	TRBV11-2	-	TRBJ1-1	CASSQLKEGDTEAFF	TGTGCCAGCAGCCAATTAAAGGAAGGGGACACTGAAGCTTTCTTT
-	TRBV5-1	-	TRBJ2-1	CASSFGRARNEQFF	TGCGCCAGCAGTTTTGGCCGGGCTAGGAATGAGCAGTTCTTC
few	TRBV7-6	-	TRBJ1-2	CASSLQDGYGYTF	TGTGCCAGCAGCCTCCAAGACGGATATGGCTACACCTTC
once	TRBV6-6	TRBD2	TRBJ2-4	CASSYSRERPKNIQYF	TGTGCCAGCAGTTACTCGCGGGAGAGGCCCAAAAACATTCAGTACTTC
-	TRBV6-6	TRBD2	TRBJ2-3	CASSYSKAGVVQYF	TGTGCCAGCAGTTACTCGAAGGCGGGAGTGGTTCAGTATTTT
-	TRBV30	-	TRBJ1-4	CAWRATHRGNEKLFF	TGTGCCTGGAGAGCGACACACCGAGGGAATGAAAAACTGTTTTTT
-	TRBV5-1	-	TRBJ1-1	CASSLEGGTEAFF	TGCGCCAGCAGCTTGGAGGGAGGCACTGAAGCTTTCTTT
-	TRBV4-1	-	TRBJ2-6	CASSQAPTGTLSGANVLTF	TGCGCCAGCAGCCAAGCCCCCACAGGGACATTGTCCGGGGCCAACGTCCTGACTTTC
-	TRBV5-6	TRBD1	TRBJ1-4	CASSLSAGGIRKLFF	TGTGCCAGCAGCTTGTCGGCAGGGGGTATTAGAAAACTGTTTTTT
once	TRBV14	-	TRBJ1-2	CASSQEGASEGFFGYTF	TGTGCCAGCAGCCAAGAAGGTGCCTCGGAGGGATTCTTTGGCTACACCTTC
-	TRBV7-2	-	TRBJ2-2	CASSPPGDTGELFF	TGTGCCAGCAGCCCCCCCGGTGACACCGGGGAGCTGTTTTTT
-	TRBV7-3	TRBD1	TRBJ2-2	CASSFLQGEGTGELFF	TGTGCCAGCAGCTTTCTCCAGGGGGAAGGAACCGGGGAGCTGTTTTTT
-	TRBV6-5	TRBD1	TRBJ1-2	CASSQPDRENYGYTF	TGTGCCAGCAGTCAACCGGACAGGGAAAACTATGGCTACACCTTC
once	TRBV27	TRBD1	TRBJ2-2	CASSFVRGRLNTGELFF	TGTGCCAGCAGTTTTGTCAGGGGGCGACTAAACACCGGGGAGCTGTTTTTT
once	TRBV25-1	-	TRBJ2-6	CASSELQGSGSGANVLTF	TGTGCCAGCAGTGAATTACAGGGATCGGGCTCTGGGGCCAACGTCCTGACTTTC
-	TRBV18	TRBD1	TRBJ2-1	CASSLLKDRGLANEQFF	TGTGCCAGCTCACTTCTTAAAGACAGGGGGCTGGCCAATGAGCAGTTCTTC
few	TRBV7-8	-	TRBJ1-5	CASSLVTGRNQPQHF	TGTGCCAGCAGCTTAGTAACGGGGCGCAATCAGCCCCAGCATTTT
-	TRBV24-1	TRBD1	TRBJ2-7	CATSDSGQGAGEQYF	TGTGCCACCAGTGATTCGGGACAGGGGGCTGGCGAGCAGTACTTC
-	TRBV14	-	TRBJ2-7	CASSRVDEQYF	TGTGCCAGCAGCCGGGTAGACGAGCAGTACTTC
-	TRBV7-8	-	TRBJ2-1	CASSSTLAGTQSSYNEQFF	TGTGCCAGCAGCTCTACCCTCGCCGGGACACAAAGCTCCTACAATGAGCAGTTCTTC
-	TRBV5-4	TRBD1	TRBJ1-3	CASSQGASGNTIYF	TGTGCCAGCTCCCAGGGGGCCAGCGGAAACACCATATATTTT